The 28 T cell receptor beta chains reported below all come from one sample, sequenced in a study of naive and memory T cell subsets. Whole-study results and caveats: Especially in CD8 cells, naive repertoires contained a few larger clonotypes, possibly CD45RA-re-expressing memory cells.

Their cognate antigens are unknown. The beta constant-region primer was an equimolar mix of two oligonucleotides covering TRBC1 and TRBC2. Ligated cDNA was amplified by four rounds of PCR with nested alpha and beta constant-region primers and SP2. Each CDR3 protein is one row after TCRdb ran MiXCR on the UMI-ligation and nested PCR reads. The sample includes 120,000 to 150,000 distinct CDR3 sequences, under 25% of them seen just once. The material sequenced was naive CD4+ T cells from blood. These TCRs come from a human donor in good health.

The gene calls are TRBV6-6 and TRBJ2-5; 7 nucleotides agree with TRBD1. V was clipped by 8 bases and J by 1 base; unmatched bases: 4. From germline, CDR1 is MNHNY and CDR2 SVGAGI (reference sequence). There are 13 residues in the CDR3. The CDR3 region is CASVRGPQETQYF. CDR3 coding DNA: TGTGCCAGCGTTAGGGGGCCCCAAGAGACCCAGTACTTC.

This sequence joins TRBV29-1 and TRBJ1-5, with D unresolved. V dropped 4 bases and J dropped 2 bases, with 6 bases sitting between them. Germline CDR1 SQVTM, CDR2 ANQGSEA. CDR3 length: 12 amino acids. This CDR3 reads CSVAQGNQPQHF. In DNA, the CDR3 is TGCAGCGTTGCGCAGGGCAATCAGCCCCAGCATTTT.

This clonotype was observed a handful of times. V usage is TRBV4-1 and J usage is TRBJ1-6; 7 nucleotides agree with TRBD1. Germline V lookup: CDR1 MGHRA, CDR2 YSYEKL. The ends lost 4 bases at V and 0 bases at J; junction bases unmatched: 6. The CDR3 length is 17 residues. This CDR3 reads CASSRGQAASYNSPLHF. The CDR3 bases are TGCGCCAGCAGCCGCGGACAGGCCGCCTCCTATAATTCACCCCTCCACTTT.

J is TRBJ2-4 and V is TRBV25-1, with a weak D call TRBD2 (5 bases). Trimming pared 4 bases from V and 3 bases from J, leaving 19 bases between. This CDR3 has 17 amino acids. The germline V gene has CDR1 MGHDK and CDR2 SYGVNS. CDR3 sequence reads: CASSGPQGGYDKNIQYF. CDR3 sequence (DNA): TGTGCCAGCAGTGGACCCCAAGGCGGGTATGACAAAAACATTCAGTACTTC.

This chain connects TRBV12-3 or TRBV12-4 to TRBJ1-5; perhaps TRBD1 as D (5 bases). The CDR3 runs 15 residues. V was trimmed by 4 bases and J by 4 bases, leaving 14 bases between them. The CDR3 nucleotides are TGTGCCAGCAGTTCAGCGGGGCAATTAAATCAGCCCCAGCATTTT. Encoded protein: CASSSAGQLNQPQHF.

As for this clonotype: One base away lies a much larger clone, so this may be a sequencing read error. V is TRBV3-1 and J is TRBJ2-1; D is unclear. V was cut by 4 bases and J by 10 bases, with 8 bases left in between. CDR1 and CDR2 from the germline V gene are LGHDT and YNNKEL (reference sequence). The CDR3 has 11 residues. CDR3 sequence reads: CASSRGPEQFF. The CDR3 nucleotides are TGTGCCAGCAGCCGAGGTCCCGAGCAGTTCTTC.

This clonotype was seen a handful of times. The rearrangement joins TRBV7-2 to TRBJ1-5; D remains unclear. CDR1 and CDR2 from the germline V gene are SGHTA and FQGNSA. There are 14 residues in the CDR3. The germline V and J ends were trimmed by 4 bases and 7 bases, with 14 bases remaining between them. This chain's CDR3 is CASSSSGLAQPQHF. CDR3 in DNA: TGTGCCAGCAGCTCTTCCGGGCTGGCCCAGCCCCAGCATTTT.

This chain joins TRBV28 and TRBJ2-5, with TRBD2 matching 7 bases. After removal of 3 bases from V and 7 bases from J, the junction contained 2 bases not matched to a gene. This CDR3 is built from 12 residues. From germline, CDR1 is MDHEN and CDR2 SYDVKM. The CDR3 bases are TGTGCCAGCAGTTTTCGCGGGAGGACCCAGTACTTC. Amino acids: CASSFRGRTQYF.

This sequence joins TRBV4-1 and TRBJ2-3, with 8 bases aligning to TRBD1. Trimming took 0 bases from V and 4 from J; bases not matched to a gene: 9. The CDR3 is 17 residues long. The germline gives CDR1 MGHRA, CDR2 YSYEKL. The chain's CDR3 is CASSQDGAGGTPDTQYF. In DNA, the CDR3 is TGCGCCAGCAGCCAAGATGGAGCAGGGGGCACCCCAGATACGCAGTATTTT.

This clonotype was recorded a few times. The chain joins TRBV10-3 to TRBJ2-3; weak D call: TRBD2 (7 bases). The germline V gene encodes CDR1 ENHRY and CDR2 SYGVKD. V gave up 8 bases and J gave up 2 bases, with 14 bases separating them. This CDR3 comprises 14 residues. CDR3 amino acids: CAIGRAGATDTQYF. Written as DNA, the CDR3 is TGTGCCATCGGGAGGGCGGGGGCCACAGATACGCAGTATTTT.

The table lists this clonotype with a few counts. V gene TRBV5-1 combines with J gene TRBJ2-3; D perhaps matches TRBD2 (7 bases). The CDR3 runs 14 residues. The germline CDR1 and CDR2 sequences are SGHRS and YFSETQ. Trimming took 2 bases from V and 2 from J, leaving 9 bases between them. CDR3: CASSFGGPTDTQYF. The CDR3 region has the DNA TGCGCCAGCAGCTTCGGGGGGCCCACAGATACGCAGTATTTT.

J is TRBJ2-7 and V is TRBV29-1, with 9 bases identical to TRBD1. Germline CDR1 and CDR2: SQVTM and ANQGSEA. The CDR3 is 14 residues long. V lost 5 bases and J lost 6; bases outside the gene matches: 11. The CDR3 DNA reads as TGCAGCGTTAATTCCGGGACAGGGTTCTCCGAGCAGTACTTC. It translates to CSVNSGTGFSEQYF.

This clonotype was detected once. The CDR3 spells CSASRLAGGVGYEQYF. The CDR3 coding sequence is TGCAGTGCTAGTAGGCTAGCGGGAGGTGTCGGTTACGAGCAGTACTTC. The chain carries TRBV20-1 and TRBJ2-7; TRBD2 agrees at 11 bases. CDR3 length: 16 residues. The V gene's germline CDR1 is DFQATT and CDR2 SNEGSKA (reference sequence). Losses at the gene ends were 3 bases for V and 4 bases for J; bases not matched to a gene: 11.

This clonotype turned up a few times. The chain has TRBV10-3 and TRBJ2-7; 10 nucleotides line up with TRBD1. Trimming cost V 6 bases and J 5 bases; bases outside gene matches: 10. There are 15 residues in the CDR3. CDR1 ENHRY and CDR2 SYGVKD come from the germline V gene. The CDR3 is CAISLRDRGGHEQYF. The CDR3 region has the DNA TGTGCCATCAGCCTCCGGGACAGGGGAGGTCACGAGCAGTACTTC.

The CDR3 here is CAREQGFADTQYF. DNA for the CDR3: TGTGCCAGAGAACAGGGTTTCGCAGATACGCAGTATTTT. The chain carries TRBV2 and TRBJ2-3, with TRBD1 as a possible D gene (6 bases). This CDR3 contains 13 residues. The V and J ends lost 9 bases and 4 bases respectively, with 14 bases between them. Germline V gene lookup returns CDR1 SNHLY and CDR2 FYNNEI.

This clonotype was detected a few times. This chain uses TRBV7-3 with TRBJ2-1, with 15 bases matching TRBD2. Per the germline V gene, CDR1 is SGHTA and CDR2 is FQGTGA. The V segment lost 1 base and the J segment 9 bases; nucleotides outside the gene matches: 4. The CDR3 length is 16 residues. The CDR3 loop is CASSLIPGLAGGEQFF. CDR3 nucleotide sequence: TGTGCCAGCAGCTTAATCCCGGGACTAGCGGGAGGTGAGCAGTTCTTC.

The CDR3 is CASSQAGVSNQPQHF. CDR3 DNA sequence: TGTGCCAGCAGCCAAGCGGGGGTCAGCAATCAGCCCCAGCATTTT. The chain is built from TRBV28 and TRBJ1-5; D is possibly TRBD1 (5 bases). Germline loops: CDR1 MDHEN, CDR2 SYDVKM. Trimming removed 6 bases at V and 1 base at J, with 13 bases between. The CDR3 has 15 residues.

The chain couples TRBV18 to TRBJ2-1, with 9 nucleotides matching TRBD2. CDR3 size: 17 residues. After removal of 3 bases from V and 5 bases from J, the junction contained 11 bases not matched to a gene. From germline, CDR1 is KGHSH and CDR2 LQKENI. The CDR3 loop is CASSPIRIAGVDNEQFF. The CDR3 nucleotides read TGTGCCAGCTCACCCATAAGGATAGCGGGAGTCGACAATGAGCAGTTCTTC.

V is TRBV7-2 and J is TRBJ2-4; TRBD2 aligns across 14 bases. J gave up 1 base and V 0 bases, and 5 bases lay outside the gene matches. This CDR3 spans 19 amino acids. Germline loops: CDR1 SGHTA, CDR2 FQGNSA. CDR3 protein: CASSLAGTSGSSAKNIQYF. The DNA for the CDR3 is TGTGCCAGCAGCTTAGCCGGGACTAGCGGGAGTTCGGCCAAAAACATTCAGTACTTC.

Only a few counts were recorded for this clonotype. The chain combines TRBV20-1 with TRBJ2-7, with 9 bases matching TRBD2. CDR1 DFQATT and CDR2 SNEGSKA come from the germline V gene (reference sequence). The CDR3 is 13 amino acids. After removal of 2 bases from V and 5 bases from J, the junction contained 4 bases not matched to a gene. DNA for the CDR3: TGCAGTGCTAGATCCGGCGGGAGGGACGAGCAGTACTTC. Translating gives CSARSGGRDEQYF.

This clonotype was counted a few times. CDR3: CASSWGDRTSNQPQHF. DNA of the CDR3: TGTGCCAGCAGCTGGGGGGACAGGACAAGCAATCAGCCCCAGCATTTT. V is TRBV7-2 and J is TRBJ1-5; TRBD1 agrees at 8 bases. The CDR3 length is 16 residues. Germline V gives CDR1 SGHTA, CDR2 FQGNSA. J lost 1 base, V lost 4 bases, and 6 bases had no gene match.

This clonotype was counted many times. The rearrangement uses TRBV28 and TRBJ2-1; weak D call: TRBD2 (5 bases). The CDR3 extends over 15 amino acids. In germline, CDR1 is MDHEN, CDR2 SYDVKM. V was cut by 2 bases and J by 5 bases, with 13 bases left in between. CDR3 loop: CASSLGGSVNNEQFF. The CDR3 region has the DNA TGTGCCAGCAGTTTAGGTGGGAGTGTGAACAATGAGCAGTTCTTC.

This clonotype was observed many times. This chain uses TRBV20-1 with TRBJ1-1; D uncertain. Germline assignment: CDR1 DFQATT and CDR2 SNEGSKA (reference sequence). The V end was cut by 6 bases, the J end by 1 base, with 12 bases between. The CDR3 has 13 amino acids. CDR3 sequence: CSAVRRRNTEAFF. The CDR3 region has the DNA TGCAGTGCGGTGAGGCGGAGGAACACTGAAGCTTTCTTT.

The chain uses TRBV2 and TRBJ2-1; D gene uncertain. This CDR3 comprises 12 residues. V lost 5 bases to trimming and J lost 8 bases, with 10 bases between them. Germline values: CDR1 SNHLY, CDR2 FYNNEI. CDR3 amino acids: CASSQSAHEQFF. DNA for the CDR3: TGTGCCAGCAGTCAGTCCGCGCATGAGCAGTTCTTC.

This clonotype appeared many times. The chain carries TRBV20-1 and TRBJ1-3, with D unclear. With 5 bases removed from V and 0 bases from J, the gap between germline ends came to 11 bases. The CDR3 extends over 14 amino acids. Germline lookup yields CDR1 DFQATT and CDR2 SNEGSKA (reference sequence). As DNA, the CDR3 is TGCAGTGCTCTCGATTCTCGCTCTGGAAACACCATATATTTT. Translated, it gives CSALDSRSGNTIYF.

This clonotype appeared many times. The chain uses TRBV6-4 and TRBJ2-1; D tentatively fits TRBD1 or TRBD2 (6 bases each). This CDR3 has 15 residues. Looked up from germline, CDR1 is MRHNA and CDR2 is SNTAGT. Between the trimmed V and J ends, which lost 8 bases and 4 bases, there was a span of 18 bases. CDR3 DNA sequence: TGTGCCAGCTCCAAGGACAGCGGGCTATACAATGAGCAGTTCTTC. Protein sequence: CASSKDSGLYNEQFF.

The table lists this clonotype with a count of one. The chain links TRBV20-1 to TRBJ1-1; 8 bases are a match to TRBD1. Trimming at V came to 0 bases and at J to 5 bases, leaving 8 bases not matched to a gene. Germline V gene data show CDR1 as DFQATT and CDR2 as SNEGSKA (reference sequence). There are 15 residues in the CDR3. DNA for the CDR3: TGCAGTGCTAGAGATCGACAGGGGCGGGGGACTGAAGCTTTCTTT. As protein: CSARDRQGRGTEAFF.

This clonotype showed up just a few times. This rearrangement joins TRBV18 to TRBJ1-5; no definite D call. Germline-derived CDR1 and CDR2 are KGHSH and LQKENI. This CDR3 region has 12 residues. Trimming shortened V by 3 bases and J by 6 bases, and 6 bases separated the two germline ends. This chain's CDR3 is CASSPPGQPQHF. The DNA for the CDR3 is TGTGCCAGCTCACCCCCCGGTCAGCCCCAGCATTTT.